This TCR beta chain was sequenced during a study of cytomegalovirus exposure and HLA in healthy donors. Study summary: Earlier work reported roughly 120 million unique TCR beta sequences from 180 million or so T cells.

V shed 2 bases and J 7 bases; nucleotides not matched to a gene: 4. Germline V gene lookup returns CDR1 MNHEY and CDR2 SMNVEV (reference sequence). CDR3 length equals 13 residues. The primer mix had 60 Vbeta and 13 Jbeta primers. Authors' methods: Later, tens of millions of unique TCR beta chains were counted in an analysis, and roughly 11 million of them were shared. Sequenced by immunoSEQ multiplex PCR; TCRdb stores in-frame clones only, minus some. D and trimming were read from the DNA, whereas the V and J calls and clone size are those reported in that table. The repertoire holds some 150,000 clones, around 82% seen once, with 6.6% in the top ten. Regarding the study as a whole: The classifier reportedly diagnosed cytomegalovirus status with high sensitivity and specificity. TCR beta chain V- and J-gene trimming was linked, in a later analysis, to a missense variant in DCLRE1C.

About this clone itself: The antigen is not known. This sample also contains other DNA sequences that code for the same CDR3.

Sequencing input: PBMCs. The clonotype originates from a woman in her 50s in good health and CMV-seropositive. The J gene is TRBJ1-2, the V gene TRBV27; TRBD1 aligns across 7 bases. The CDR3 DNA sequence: TGTGCCAGCAGTTTAGGGCAGGGGGGTGGCTACACCTTC. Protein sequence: CASSLGQGGGYTF.